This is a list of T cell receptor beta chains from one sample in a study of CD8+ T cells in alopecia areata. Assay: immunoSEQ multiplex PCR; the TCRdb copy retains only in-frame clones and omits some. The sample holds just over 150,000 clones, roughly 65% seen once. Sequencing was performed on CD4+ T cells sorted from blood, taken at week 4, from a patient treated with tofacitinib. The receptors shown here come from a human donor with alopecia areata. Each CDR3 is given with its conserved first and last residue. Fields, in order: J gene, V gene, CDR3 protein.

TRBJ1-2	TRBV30	CAWKRDYGYTF
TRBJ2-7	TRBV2	CASTEWSSEQYF
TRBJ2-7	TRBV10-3	CATGPVGGEQYF
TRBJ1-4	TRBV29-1	CSVILSGTEKLFF
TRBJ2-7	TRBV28	CASSSLLNEQYF
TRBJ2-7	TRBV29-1	CSVVAYPYEQYF
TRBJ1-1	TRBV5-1	CASSLGSNAEAFF
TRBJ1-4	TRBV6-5	CASRRDRGTNEKLFF
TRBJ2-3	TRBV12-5	CASGFFTGGRADTQYF
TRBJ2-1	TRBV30	CAWSAAPGQYNEQFF
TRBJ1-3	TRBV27	CASSLTGVSGNTIYF
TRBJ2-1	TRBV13	CASSLGGDRVGNEQFF
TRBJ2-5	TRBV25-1	CASSEYRPTRAQYF
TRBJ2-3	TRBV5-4	CASSSTPRDTQYF
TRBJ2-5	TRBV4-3	CASSQDRRQGQETQYF
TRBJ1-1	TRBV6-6	CASSYRVANTEAFF
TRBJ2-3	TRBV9	CASSSGPAQYF
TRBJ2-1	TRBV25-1	CASRNLGQDNEQFF
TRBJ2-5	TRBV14	CASSQAASRVQYF
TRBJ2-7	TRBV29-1	CSVARGQGAYEQYF
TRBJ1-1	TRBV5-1	CASRVNMNTEAFF